The sequence of this T cell receptor (beta chain) was determined in a study of long-term antiretroviral therapy in people with HIV. Running of the v3.0 immunoSEQ assay took place at survey level. The protocol was immunoSEQ multiplex PCR, while the TCRdb copy is restricted to in-frame clones and leaves out a portion. The table shows 17,000 or so clones, with 80% to 90% occurring only once. Worth noting for this clone: Its antigen is undetermined.

V was trimmed by 7 bases and J by 8 bases, leaving 11 bases between them. Germline loops: CDR1 SGHVS, CDR2 FNYEAQ. The CDR3 consists of 11 residues. Points from the study as a whole: Post-ART diversity increased but stayed below transplant donor controls.

The receptor was derived from a young man with HIV. V usage is TRBV7-6 and J usage is TRBJ1-1; tentatively, D is TRBD1 (5 bases). The specimen comprised unsorted PBMCs, sampled 0.3 years after starting antiretroviral therapy. The chain's CDR3 is CASKAGQEAFF. For the CDR3, the DNA is TGTGCCAGCAAGGCGGGGCAGGAAGCTTTCTTT.